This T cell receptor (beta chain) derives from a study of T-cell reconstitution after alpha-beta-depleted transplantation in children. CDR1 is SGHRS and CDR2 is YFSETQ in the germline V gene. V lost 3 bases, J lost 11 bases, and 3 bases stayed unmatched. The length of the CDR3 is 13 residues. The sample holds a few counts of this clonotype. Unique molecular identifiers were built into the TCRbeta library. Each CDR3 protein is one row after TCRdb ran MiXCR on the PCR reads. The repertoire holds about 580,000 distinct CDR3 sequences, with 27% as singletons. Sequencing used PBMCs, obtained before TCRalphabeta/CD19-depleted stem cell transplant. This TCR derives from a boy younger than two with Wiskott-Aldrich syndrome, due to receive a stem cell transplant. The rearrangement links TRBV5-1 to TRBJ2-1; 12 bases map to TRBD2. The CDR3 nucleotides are TGCGCCAGCAGCTGGGGGACTAGCGGGCAGCAGTTCTTC. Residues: CASSWGTSGQQFF.